A single sample is the source of the 2 T cell receptor beta chains below, sequenced in a study of blood T cell repertoires in COVID-19. Generated by immunoSEQ multiplex PCR, the TCRdb table keeps only in-frame clones and is missing some. The sample shows roughly 230,000 clones, nearly 90% of them seen only once. Sequenced material: peripheral blood. All receptors come from a woman in her thirties or forties who had recovered from COVID-19.

The chain links TRBV19 to TRBJ2-1; possible D gene TRBD2, 5 bases. CDR1 LNHDA and CDR2 SQIVND come from the germline V gene (reference sequence). This CDR3 is 15 amino acids long. The ends were cut back, 5 bases at V and 4 bases at J, with 15 bases in the middle. CDR3 protein: CASSSSATTYNEQFF. CDR3 in DNA: TGTGCCAGTAGTTCCAGCGCGACTACTTACAATGAGCAGTTCTTC. Full variable domain (missing parts from reference TRBV19 and TRBJ2-1): DGGITQSPKYLFRKEGQNVTLSCEQNLNHDAMYWYRQDPGQGLRLIYYSQIVNDFQKGDIAEGYSVSREKKESFPLTVTSAQKNPTAFYLCASSSSATTYNEQFFGPGTRLTVL.

The J gene is TRBJ2-5, the V gene TRBV7-9; 8 bases are shared with TRBD1. Germline trimming cut 3 bases from V and 5 bases from J; bases unmatched to any gene: 11. Germline loops: CDR1 SEHNR, CDR2 FQNEAQ (reference sequence). The CDR3 has 16 residues. The CDR3 DNA sequence: TGTGCCAGCAGCTTTTTGACAGGGGATCGTGAGGAGACCCAGTACTTC. Its translation is CASSFLTGDREETQYF.